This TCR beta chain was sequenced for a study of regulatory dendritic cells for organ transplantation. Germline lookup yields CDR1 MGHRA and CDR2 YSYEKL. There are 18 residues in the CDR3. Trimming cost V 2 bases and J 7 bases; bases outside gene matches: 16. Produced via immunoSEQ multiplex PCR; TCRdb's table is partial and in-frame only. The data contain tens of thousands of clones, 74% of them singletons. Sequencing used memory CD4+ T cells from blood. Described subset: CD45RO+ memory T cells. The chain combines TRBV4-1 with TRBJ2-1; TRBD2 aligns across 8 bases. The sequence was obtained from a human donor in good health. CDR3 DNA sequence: TGCGCCAGCAGCCAAAGAAACCTAAGGACTAGCTTCGGGAATGAGCAGTTCTTC. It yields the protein CASSQRNLRTSFGNEQFF.